This passage covers 22 T cell receptor beta chains from one sample sequenced in a study of blood T cell repertoires in COVID-19. Assay: immunoSEQ multiplex PCR; the TCRdb copy retains only in-frame clones and omits some. The sample includes about 300,000 clones, about 86% of them seen just once. Sequencing used peripheral blood. The source of these receptors is a woman in her 50s with acute or convalescent COVID-19.

This chain uses TRBV19 with TRBJ1-1; the match to TRBD1 covers 8 bases. This CDR3 has 14 residues. The V gene's germline CDR1 is LNHDA and CDR2 SQIVND (reference sequence). V was pared by 1 base and J by 7 bases, with 5 bases of the junction left unmatched. The CDR3 DNA follows: TGTGCCAGTAGTATAGTCCCGGACAGGGATGAAGCTTTCTTT. Its translation is CASSIVPDRDEAFF.

The J gene is TRBJ2-1, the V gene TRBV7-2; D may be TRBD2 (5 bases). Germline assignment: CDR1 SGHTA and CDR2 FQGNSA. Between the trimmed V and J ends, which lost 2 bases and 8 bases, there was a span of 10 bases. The CDR3 contains 13 residues. The CDR3 DNA follows: TGTGCCAGCAGCTTAACCGGGAACGATGAGCAGTTCTTC. Protein: CASSLTGNDEQFF.

The chain is built from TRBV10-3 and TRBJ2-3; 8 bases agree with TRBD2. This CDR3 spans 20 amino acids. The germline CDR1 and CDR2 sequences are ENHRY and SYGVKD. Losses at the gene ends were 8 bases for V and 4 bases for J; bases not matched to a gene: 26. The CDR3, as DNA: TGTGCCATCTCTGAGCATCTAGCGGGTTCAGACCGGCCGATGGCAGATACGCAGTATTTT. Protein sequence: CAISEHLAGSDRPMADTQYF.

The chain carries TRBV19 and TRBJ1-5, with D possibly being TRBD1 (6 bases). Trimming cost V 2 bases and J 0 bases, with 17 bases left between them. This CDR3 has 18 residues. In germline, CDR1 is LNHDA, CDR2 SQIVND (reference sequence). The CDR3, as DNA: TGTGCCAGTAGTATATCACTACAGGGAAGGGATAGCAATCAGCCCCAGCATTTT. Translating it yields CASSISLQGRDSNQPQHF.

The CDR3 reads CASSPPWNDRDTEAFF. CDR3 DNA: TGTGCCAGCAGCCCCCCCTGGAATGACAGGGACACTGAAGCTTTCTTT. The rearrangement links TRBV7-9 to TRBJ1-1, with 7 bases identical to TRBD1. The CDR3 runs 16 residues. V gave up 5 bases and J gave up 3 bases; unmatched junction bases: 12. Germline loops: CDR1 SEHNR, CDR2 FQNEAQ (reference sequence).

The genes are TRBV15 and TRBJ2-3, with a tentative D call TRBD2 (6 bases). The germline V and J ends were trimmed by 3 bases and 5 bases, with 9 bases remaining between them. The CDR3 has 13 amino acids. Germline CDR1 is LNHNV and CDR2 is YYDKDF (reference sequence). The CDR3 loop reads CATSSGAGDTQYF. Here the CDR3 DNA reads TGTGCCACCAGCAGCGGAGCGGGAGATACGCAGTATTTT.

The rearrangement uses TRBV5-1 and TRBJ1-4, with D possibly TRBD1 on 5 matching bases. The CDR3 spans 14 residues. Trimming removed 5 bases from V and 3 bases from J, with 11 bases in between. The V gene's germline CDR1 is SGHRS and CDR2 YFSETQ. The CDR3 here is CASRGGGPNEKLFF. The CDR3 region has the DNA TGCGCCAGCAGGGGCGGGGGACCTAATGAAAAACTGTTTTTT.

The chain has TRBV27 and TRBJ2-1; weak D call: TRBD1 (6 bases). This CDR3 is built from 14 residues. The V gene's germline CDR1 is MNHEY and CDR2 SMNVEV (reference sequence). V gave up 3 bases and J gave up 8 bases, with 14 bases separating them. The CDR3 DNA is TGTGCCAGCAGTTTTGACCAGGGGTCCGATGAGCAGTTCTTC. As protein: CASSFDQGSDEQFF.

The chain combines TRBV7-2 with TRBJ2-5, with 10 positions matching TRBD1. The V segment lost 5 bases and the J segment 5 bases; nucleotides outside the gene matches: 5. Per the germline V gene, CDR1 is SGHTA and CDR2 is FQGNSA. The CDR3 is made up of 14 amino acids. CDR3 nucleotides: TGTGCCAGCAGCCCCGGGACAGGGGATGAGACCCAGTACTTC. Protein: CASSPGTGDETQYF. Full variable domain (remainder filled in from reference TRBV7-2 and TRBJ2-5): GAGVSQSPSNKVTEKGKDVELRCDPISGHTALYWYRQSLGQGLEFLIYFQGNSAPDKSGLPSDRFSAERTGGSVSTLTIQRTQQEDSAVYLCASSPGTGDETQYFGPGTRLLVL.

This clone is a singleton in its sample. This chain uses TRBV6-5 with TRBJ1-3; no definite D call. The germline V gene encodes CDR1 MNHEY and CDR2 SVGAGI. With 6 bases removed from V and 0 bases from J, the gap between germline ends came to 12 bases. The CDR3 covers 15 residues. The CDR3 bases are TGTGCCAGCAGAGCGGACGGATCCTCTGGAAACACCATATATTTT. It codes for CASRADGSSGNTIYF.

This chain connects TRBV7-2 to TRBJ1-5; TRBD1 might be the D (6 bases). CDR1 SGHTA and CDR2 FQGNSA come from the germline V gene. Deletions cut 2 bases from V and 0 bases from J, with 14 bases between. CDR3 length equals 17 residues. CDR3 in amino acids: CASSLIGTPYSNQPQHF. The CDR3, as DNA: TGTGCCAGCAGCTTAATCGGGACACCGTATAGCAATCAGCCCCAGCATTTT.

V gene TRBV29-1 combines with J gene TRBJ2-7; D may be TRBD1 (6 bases). V was shortened by 0 bases and J by 5 bases, with 14 bases between the two germline ends. This CDR3 spans 14 amino acids. Germline-derived CDR1 and CDR2 are SQVTM and ANQGSEA. CDR3 protein: CSVEDGQGKNEQYF. The DNA for the CDR3 is TGCAGCGTTGAAGACGGTCAGGGGAAGAACGAGCAGTACTTC.

This chain connects TRBV6-5 to TRBJ2-7; 8 bases line up with TRBD1. V lost 4 bases, J lost 3 bases, and 8 bases stayed unmatched. Germline V CDR1 and CDR2: MNHEY, SVGAGI. CDR3 size: 15 residues. Written as DNA, the CDR3 is TGTGCCAGCAGTTTAAAGGGACAGGCCAGCTACGAGCAGTACTTC. This sequence encodes CASSLKGQASYEQYF.

There are a few counts of this clone. The chain uses TRBV5-4 and TRBJ2-3; TRBD2 matches at 8 bases. Germline assignment: CDR1 SGHNT and CDR2 YYREEE (reference sequence). This CDR3 region has 16 residues. J gave up 4 bases and V 2 bases, and 9 bases lay outside the gene matches. The CDR3: CASSFTRGGQADTQYF. The DNA of the CDR3 is TGTGCCAGCAGCTTTACCCGGGGGGGTCAAGCAGATACGCAGTATTTT.

This sequence joins TRBV25-1 and TRBJ1-2, with D tentatively TRBD1 (6 bases). V was cut by 7 bases and J by 4 bases, with 19 bases left in between. The CDR3 is made up of 15 amino acids. Germline lookup yields CDR1 MGHDK and CDR2 SYGVNS. The CDR3: CASTGQSGYGYGYTF. CDR3 nucleotide sequence: TGTGCCAGCACCGGACAGTCTGGGTACGGCTATGGCTACACCTTC.

J is TRBJ1-3 and V is TRBV3-1 (or the pseudogene TRBV3-2); perhaps TRBD1 as D (6 bases). Germline V gene lookup returns CDR1 LGHDT and CDR2 YNNKEL (reference sequence). This CDR3 is 15 amino acids long. V shed 4 bases and J shed 0 bases, with 10 bases lying between them. Here the CDR3 reads CASSPQGASGNTIYF. The DNA of the CDR3 is TGTGCCAGCAGCCCACAGGGAGCCTCTGGAAACACCATATATTTT.

J is TRBJ2-3 and V is TRBV5-4, with D possibly TRBD1 on 6 matching bases. V was cut by 10 bases and J by 3 bases, with 15 bases left in between. CDR1 SGHNT and CDR2 YYREEE come from the germline V gene (reference sequence). This CDR3 contains 13 residues. CDR3 in amino acids: CALGDRGTDTQYF. The DNA of the CDR3 is TGTGCCCTAGGGGATAGGGGGACAGATACGCAGTATTTT.

The chain is built from TRBV9 and TRBJ2-2, with 7 nucleotides matching TRBD2. The CDR3 runs to 15 residues. Unmatched junction bases numbered 2, after V lost 0 bases and J lost 3 bases. The germline V gene encodes CDR1 SGDLS and CDR2 YYNGEE. The CDR3 nucleotides read TGTGCCAGCAGCGTAGGGCTAGCGGACACCGGGGAGCTGTTTTTT. Translating it yields CASSVGLADTGELFF.

In DNA form, the CDR3 reads TGCGCCAGCAGGGAGGCTAATCCATGCTACGAGCAGTACGTC. It encodes CASREANPCYEQYV. This chain links TRBV10-1 with TRBJ2-7; tentative D call: TRBD2 (5 bases). The CDR3 spans 14 residues. The V end lost 6 bases, the J end lost 3 bases, and 15 bases lay between the germline ends. In germline, CDR1 is WNHNN, CDR2 SYGVQD (reference sequence).

V gene TRBV5-1 combines with J gene TRBJ1-2; TRBD1 aligns across 9 bases. The V segment lost 4 bases and the J segment 7 bases; nucleotides outside the gene matches: 5. The CDR3 length is 13 residues. Germline assignment: CDR1 SGHRS and CDR2 YFSETQ. CDR3 in amino acids: CASSTRTGVGYTF. DNA for the CDR3: TGCGCCAGCAGCACCCGGACAGGGGTTGGCTACACCTTC.

This rearrangement joins TRBV5-1 to TRBJ1-2; 7 positions match TRBD1. This CDR3 is 13 amino acids long. Germline V gene lookup returns CDR1 SGHRS and CDR2 YFSETQ. V trimming: 1 base; J trimming: 4 bases; junction bases outside the gene matches: 1. CDR3: CASSLPGGYGYTF. The DNA of the CDR3 is TGCGCCAGCAGCTTGCCAGGGGGCTATGGCTACACCTTC. Filled out from reference TRBV5-1 and TRBJ1-2, the complete variable domain reads KAGVTQTPRYLIKTRGQQVTLSCSPISGHRSVSWYQQTPGQGLQFLFEYFSETQRNKGNFPGRFSGRQFSNSRSEMNVSTLELGDSALYLCASSLPGGYGYTFGSGTRLTVV.

The genes are TRBV27 and TRBJ2-7; 9 bases line up with TRBD1. The length of the CDR3 is 15 residues. The V and J ends lost 0 bases and 7 bases, in that order; junction bases with no gene match: 7. Germline CDR1 MNHEY, CDR2 SMNVEV (reference sequence). The CDR3 spells CASSLSGTGTGEQYF. CDR3 in DNA: TGTGCCAGCAGTTTATCCGGGACAGGGACGGGGGAGCAGTACTTC.